The present entry profiles one T cell receptor beta chain with its context. Its target is unknown. The sample comes from a study of T cell responses to AZD1222 COVID-19 vaccine. Broader study findings: Most donors were white British, females outnumbered males, and clonal diversity was possibly underestimated. There were repertoire samples only from the period after the peak T cell response. Spike-specific TCR breadth and depth both grew after two AZD1222 doses.

Assay used: immunoSEQ multiplex PCR; TCRdb lists only in-frame clones, some missing. The table includes some 150,000 clones, just over 90% detected once. The clonotype comes from an adult who received the AZD1222 COVID-19 vaccine. Specimen: peripheral blood, collected 28 days after the second AZD1222 dose.

The chain's CDR3 is CASSYDRGTQYF. The CDR3 bases are TGTGCCAGCAGCTACGACCGCGGGACGCAGTATTTT. The J gene is TRBJ2-3, the V gene TRBV7-8, with D perhaps TRBD2 (5 bases). The CDR3 has 12 amino acids. With 4 bases removed from V and 9 bases from J, the gap between germline ends came to 11 bases. CDR1 and CDR2 from the germline V gene are SGHVS and FQNEAQ.